The rows below give T cell receptor beta chains drawn from one sample of a study of blood T cells in healthy people across ages. From the 5' RACE reads, TCRdb called clonotypes with MiXCR, one entry per CDR3 protein. This sample yields 700,000 to 850,000 distinct CDR3 sequences, of which less than 70% are seen a single time; roughly 40% belongs to the top ten. Sequencing was done on a sample of blood. All receptors come from an elderly man in good health. CDR3s include the opening cysteine and the closing phenylalanine or tryptophan. The D gene is left open where the match is weak. Some rows mark clone size as missing; the rest say once, few, many or name a class of expanded clone.

j_call	d_call	v_call	clone_size	cdr3_nt	cdr3_aa
TRBJ2-1	-	TRBV12-3/TRBV12-4	-	TGTGCCAGCCGGGACTTGAACTCCTACAATGAGCAGTTCTTC	CASRDLNSYNEQFF
TRBJ1-3	-	TRBV15	-	TGTGCCACCAGCAGGGGCCTAGTGGGTACGAGCTCTGGAAACACCATATATTTT	CATSRGLVGTSSGNTIYF
TRBJ2-1	TRBD1	TRBV7-3	few	TGTGCCAGCAGCTCGGGACAGGGTAATGAGCAGTTCTTC	CASSSGQGNEQFF
TRBJ1-2	TRBD1	TRBV20-1	-	TGCAGTGCTAGTACAGGGGGCGATGGGGCTAGAGGCTACACCTTC	CSASTGGDGARGYTF
TRBJ2-7	TRBD1	TRBV7-2	-	TGTGCCAGCAGCCCGTCCCCGGGACAGATCTACGAGCAGTACTTC	CASSPSPGQIYEQYF
TRBJ2-3	-	TRBV6-5	-	TGTGCCAGCAGTCTCACTACCACTGGCACAGATACGCAGTATTTT	CASSLTTTGTDTQYF
TRBJ2-7	TRBD1	TRBV2	-	TGTGCCAGCACCCGGACGTGGAACAGGGGTTCCTACGAGCAGTACTTC	CASTRTWNRGSYEQYF
TRBJ2-1	TRBD2	TRBV4-2	-	TGTGCCAGCAGCCACCAGGGACTAGCGGGAGACCACTCCTACAATGAGCAGTTCTTC	CASSHQGLAGDHSYNEQFF
TRBJ2-1	-	TRBV2	-	TGTGCCGGGGGGGCCTATTCCTACAATGAGCAGTTCTTC	CAGGAYSYNEQFF
TRBJ2-3	-	TRBV5-6	many	TGTGCCAGCAGCTTTTTTGGCACCGCCGCAACAGATACGCAGTATTTT	CASSFFGTAATDTQYF
TRBJ2-2	-	TRBV29-1	-	TGTAGCGTTTCAACCGGGGGTTCTCGCACCGGGGAGCTGTTTTTT	CSVSTGGSRTGELFF
TRBJ2-3	TRBD2	TRBV12-3/TRBV12-4	-	TGTGCCAGCACCTTAACTAGCGCGTCTAGCACAGATACGCAGTATTTT	CASTLTSASSTDTQYF
TRBJ2-7	-	TRBV21-1	-	TGTGCCAGCAACCCCTGGGACAGGGGGACCGAGCAGTACTTC	CASNPWDRGTEQYF
TRBJ2-7	-	TRBV2	few	TGTGCCAGCAGACAGGGATTCTACGAGCAGTACTTC	CASRQGFYEQYF
TRBJ1-2	TRBD1	TRBV7-9	-	TGTGCCAGCAGCTTAGCTACAGGGGGCGCGGATGGCTACACCTTC	CASSLATGGADGYTF
TRBJ2-7	TRBD2	TRBV4-3	-	TGCGCCAGCAGCCAAGTACGGGGAGTGCTAGCGGGTTTGGATGAGCAGTACTTC	CASSQVRGVLAGLDEQYF
TRBJ2-7	-	TRBV29-1	few	TGCAGCGTTGAAGGACAGGCCAGCTCCTACGAGCAGTACTTC	CSVEGQASSYEQYF
TRBJ2-5	-	TRBV6-6	few	TGTGCCAGCAGTCCTTCCGGACCGTACCAAGAGACCCAGTACTTC	CASSPSGPYQETQYF
TRBJ2-1	TRBD2	TRBV20-1	-	TGTAGTGCTAGAGTGGGAGCGGGAGAAGGCTACAATGAGCAGTTCTTC	CSARVGAGEGYNEQFF
TRBJ2-5	-	TRBV3-1	few	TGTGCCAGCAGCCAAGCTTTACAGATAGAGACCCAGTACTTC	CASSQALQIETQYF
TRBJ2-7	-	TRBV27	-	TGTGCCAGCAGTTCGACAGGGAGGTCCTACGAGCAGTACTTC	CASSSTGRSYEQYF
TRBJ2-3	TRBD1	TRBV9	-	TGTGCCAGCAGCGTCCGGGACAGGGCAGATACGCAGTATTTT	CASSVRDRADTQYF
TRBJ1-2	-	TRBV12-3/TRBV12-4	-	TGTGCCAGCAGTTTAGACCATTCCCTTGGTGGCTACACCTTC	CASSLDHSLGGYTF